This T cell receptor beta chain came from a study of shared clonotypes between healthy human individuals. Deletions cut 1 base from V and 4 bases from J, with 10 bases between. The CDR3 extends over 15 amino acids. Looked up from germline, CDR1 is SGHTA and CDR2 is FQGNSA. All donors were Caucasian adults living in Nashville, Tennessee. Profiling relied on immunoSEQ multiplex PCR, and the TCRdb table lists in-frame clones only, not all of them. Of about 600,000 clones listed, about 96% are singletons. The TCR sequence derives from a woman aged 25 to 45 in good health. The specimen was naive CD4+ T cells sorted from blood. As to subset: CD45RA+ positively selected. The chain carries TRBV7-2 and TRBJ2-2, with no clear D. CDR3 amino acids: CASSLGHSSTGELFF. The CDR3 DNA reads TGTGCCAGCAGCTTAGGACACTCGAGCACCGGGGAGCTGTTTTTT.